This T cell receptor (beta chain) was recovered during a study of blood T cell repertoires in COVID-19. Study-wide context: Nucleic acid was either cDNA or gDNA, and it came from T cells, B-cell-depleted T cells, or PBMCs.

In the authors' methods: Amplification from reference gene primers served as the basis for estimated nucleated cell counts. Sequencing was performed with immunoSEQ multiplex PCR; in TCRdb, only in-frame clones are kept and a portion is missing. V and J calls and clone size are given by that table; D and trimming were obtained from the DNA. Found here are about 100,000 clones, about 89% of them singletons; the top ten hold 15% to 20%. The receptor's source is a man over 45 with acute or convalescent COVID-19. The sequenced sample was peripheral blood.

The CDR3 reads CASSLSWGTETQYF. CDR3 in DNA: TGTGCCAGCAGCCTATCCTGGGGCACAGAGACCCAGTACTTC. The chain is built from TRBV7-2 and TRBJ2-5, with D maybe TRBD1 (5 bases). Per germline, CDR1 SGHTA and CDR2 FQGNSA. V dropped 5 bases and J dropped 4 bases, with 14 bases sitting between them. The CDR3 extends over 14 amino acids.